The table lists the clone carrying this T cell receptor (beta chain) with a few counts. Its antigen is still unknown. The record originates from a study of coeliac disease. Findings and limits, study-wide: According to the authors, this method cannot detect gliadin-specific T cells in an unbiased way. TRB repertoires were largely private, with most amino acid sequences found in only one sample.

Profiling relied on immunoSEQ multiplex PCR, and the TCRdb table lists in-frame clones only, not all of them. The sample yields thousands of clones, around 70% seen once. Germline V gene data show CDR1 as SGDLS and CDR2 as YYNGEE. The V gene end was trimmed by 0 bases and the J gene end by 1 base; junction bases not matched to a gene: 9. CDR3 length: 17 amino acids. Each fraction contributed one roughly 500,000-cell aliquot for sequencing. Sequencing used lamina propria lymphocytes from the gut. The source is a man aged 25-45 years with celiac disease. The J gene is TRBJ2-5, the V gene TRBV9; 7 bases align to TRBD2. The CDR3 DNA reads as TGTGCCAGCAGCGTAGGGTGGTCAGCGGGGATCCAAGAGACCCAGTACTTC. Translating it yields CASSVGWSAGIQETQYF.